The following is a TCR beta chain sequence with its context. This specimen belongs to a study of blood T cell repertoires in COVID-19. Source study methods: Reference gene primer amplification gave nucleated cell count estimates. Profiled with immunoSEQ multiplex PCR; TCRdb holds only in-frame clones, not every one. That table gives V, J and clone size, and the DNA gave D and trimming. This sample has 300,000 to 450,000 clones, with 85% to 90% found just once. The cohort comprised adults aged about 18 to 90 years residing in approximately 25 US areas. Before they entered the study, exposed participants had met a COVID-19 case within 2 weeks. This clonotype originated in a woman under 40 who had been exposed to COVID-19. Input material: PBMCs or T cells enriched from blood (not recorded which).

The CDR3 nucleotides read TGTGCCAGCAGTGCGGGAGTCTCTGGGGCCAACGTCCTGACTTTC. Translation: CASSAGVSGANVLTF. The chain uses TRBV2 and TRBJ2-6, with a possible D match to TRBD2 (6 bases). The CDR3 sequence is 15 residues long. CDR1 SNHLY and CDR2 FYNNEI come from the germline V gene. V lost 4 bases and J 0 bases, leaving 7 bases between the germline ends.